This T cell receptor (beta chain) appears in the sequencing data of a study of regulatory dendritic cells for organ transplantation. Turning to the study itself: Dendritic cell cultures received LPS on day 6.

The protocol was immunoSEQ multiplex PCR, while the TCRdb copy is restricted to in-frame clones and leaves out a portion. The sample yields over 10,000 clones, less than 70% seen once. Regarding the study as a whole: Memory T cells were less diverse than naive, with memory CD8+ most oligoclonal. Resting memory CD8+ T cells held the most alloreactive clonotypes.

Worth noting for this clone: Its specificity is unknown.

CDR3 length: 17 amino acids. The V segment lost 5 bases and the J segment 3 bases; nucleotides outside the gene matches: 11. Germline V lookup: CDR1 SEHNR, CDR2 FQNEAQ (reference sequence). Sorted subsets were CFSE-labeled and cultured approximately 5 days with allogeneic dendritic cells. Source material: naive CD8+ T cells from blood cultured with dendritic cells. Sample subset: CD45RA+ naive T cells. The receptor's source is a human donor in good health. The V gene is TRBV7-9, the J gene TRBJ2-2; 8 nucleotides agree with TRBD1. CDR3 nucleotide sequence: TGTGCCAGCAGCCAGACCTTACAGGGGGTGGACACCGGGGAGCTGTTTTTT. Translation: CASSQTLQGVDTGELFF.